This TCR beta chain was captured by sequencing in a study of T cells after yellow fever vaccination. Findings of the study overall: Most clones from primary vaccination resurfaced after the booster (roughly 96% CD4, around 89% CD8). Though it reached lower strength, the secondary response hit its peak faster, day 5 versus 15.

This clonotype was found a few times. Antigen unknown. CDR1 is MNHEY, CDR2 SMNVEV, per germline (reference sequence). This CDR3 is built from 14 residues. Trimming pared 8 bases from V and 1 base from J, leaving 12 bases between. TCRdb reprocessed the 5' RACE reads with MiXCR, giving one entry per CDR3 protein. This sample has fewer than 85,000 distinct CDR3 sequences; around 7.7% occur once, and the top ten carry roughly two fifths. The material sequenced was CD8+ T cells sorted from PBMCs, taken on the day of the yellow fever booster vaccination. This receptor was obtained from a man aged 25 to 45 who received the YFV17D yellow fever vaccine. The V and J genes are TRBV27 and TRBJ2-1; D is perhaps TRBD1 or TRBD2 (5 bases each). The DNA of the CDR3 is TGTGCCAGCTCCGTGGGGGAATCCTACAATGAGCAGTTCTTC. It encodes CASSVGESYNEQFF.